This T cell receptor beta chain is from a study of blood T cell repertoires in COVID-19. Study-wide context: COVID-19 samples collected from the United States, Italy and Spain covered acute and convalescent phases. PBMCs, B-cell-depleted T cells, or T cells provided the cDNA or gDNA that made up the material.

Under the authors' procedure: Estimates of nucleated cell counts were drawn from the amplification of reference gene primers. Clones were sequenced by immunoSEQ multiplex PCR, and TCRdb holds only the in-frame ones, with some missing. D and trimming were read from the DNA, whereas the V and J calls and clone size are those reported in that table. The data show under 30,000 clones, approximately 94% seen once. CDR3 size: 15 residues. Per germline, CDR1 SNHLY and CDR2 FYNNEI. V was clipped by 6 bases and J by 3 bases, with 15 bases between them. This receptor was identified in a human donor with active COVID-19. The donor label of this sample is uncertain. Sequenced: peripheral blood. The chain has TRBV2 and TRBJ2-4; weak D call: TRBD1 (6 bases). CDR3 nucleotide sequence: TGTGCCAGCAGGCAACAGGGTATGGACAAAAACATTCAGTACTTC. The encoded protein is CASRQQGMDKNIQYF.